This entry lists 15 T cell receptor beta chains sequenced from one sample in a study of cytomegalovirus exposure and HLA in healthy donors. The PCR contained 60 Vbeta and 13 Jbeta primers. The method was immunoSEQ multiplex PCR; TCRdb's version includes in-frame clones alone and lacks a portion of them. The table lists 140,000 to 150,000 clones, 70% to 85% of them singletons. Sequencing used PBMCs. These receptors were taken from a woman aged 55-70 years in good health and CMV-seropositive.

V usage is TRBV28 and J usage is TRBJ2-1; 8 nucleotides match TRBD2. Trimming cost V 4 bases and J 14 bases; bases outside gene matches: 10. Per germline, CDR1 MDHEN and CDR2 SYDVKM. The CDR3 has 13 residues. CDR3: CASSSQGLAFKFF. CDR3 coding DNA: TGTGCCAGCAGTTCCCAAGGACTAGCATTTAAGTTCTTC.

This clone was observed a few times. CDR3 residues: CASSAEVYHEQYF. The CDR3 DNA sequence: TGTGCCAGTAGTGCCGAGGTTTACCACGAGCAGTACTTC. The chain couples TRBV19 to TRBJ2-7, with D hard to call. Looked up from germline, CDR1 is LNHDA and CDR2 is SQIVND (reference sequence). Trimming stripped 5 bases from V and 5 bases from J, with 13 bases between. The CDR3 length is 13 residues. Full variable domain (missing parts from reference TRBV19 and TRBJ2-7): DGGITQSPKYLFRKEGQNVTLSCEQNLNHDAMYWYRQDPGQGLRLIYYSQIVNDFQKGDIAEGYSVSREKKESFPLTVTSAQKNPTAFYLCASSAEVYHEQYFGPGTRLTVT.

The V call is TRBV5-6, the J call TRBJ2-7; 8 bases map to TRBD2. J was trimmed by 7 bases and V by 4 bases; bases with no gene match: 13. There are 15 residues in the CDR3. Germline loops: CDR1 SGHDT, CDR2 YYEEEE. The DNA of the CDR3 is TGTGCCAGCAGCCCGAGCGGGAGCGCCCGGGATGAGCAGTACTTC. It codes for CASSPSGSARDEQYF.

The chain has TRBV11-3 and TRBJ2-7; maybe TRBD1 (6 bases). Germline V gene data show CDR1 as SGHNT and CDR2 as YENEEA. This CDR3 comprises 13 residues. V lost 7 bases to trimming and J lost 6 bases, with 16 bases between them. The CDR3 sequence is CASTTGRPGEQYF. In nucleotides, the CDR3 is TGTGCCAGCACCACAGGGAGACCGGGCGAGCAGTACTTC.

CDR3: CASSQGLAAYNEQFF. CDR3 nucleotide sequence: TGCGCCAGCAGCCAAGGACTAGCGGCGTACAATGAGCAGTTCTTC. The chain recombines TRBV4-3 with TRBJ2-1; 9 bases fit TRBD2. Losses at the gene ends were 1 base for V and 4 bases for J; bases not matched to a gene: 2. The V gene's germline CDR1 is LGHNA and CDR2 YSLEER. The CDR3 has 15 amino acids.

The J gene is TRBJ2-7, the V gene TRBV30; no reliable D call. Germline CDR1 GTSNPN, CDR2 SVGIG (reference sequence). Trimming stripped 2 bases from V and 1 base from J, with 6 bases between. This CDR3 spans 12 amino acids. The CDR3 sequence is CAWSRQSYEQYF. CDR3 DNA: TGTGCCTGGAGTAGACAATCCTACGAGCAGTACTTC.

The chain uses TRBV28 and TRBJ2-7, with D possibly TRBD1 on 6 matching bases. V lost 7 bases, J lost 1 base, and 17 bases lay in between. This CDR3 region has 15 residues. Germline CDR1 and CDR2: MDHEN and SYDVKM. The CDR3 DNA reads as TGTGCCAGCATACCAACTACAGGGAATTCCTACGAGCAGTACTTC. It codes for CASIPTTGNSYEQYF.

The chain has TRBV10-3 and TRBJ2-1, with 9 bases identical to TRBD2. This CDR3 is built from 19 residues. V lost 4 bases, J lost 8 bases, and 21 bases stayed unmatched. Per germline, CDR1 ENHRY and CDR2 SYGVKD. As DNA, the CDR3 is TGTGCCATCAGTGGGGGGGACATTGGTTTAGCGGGAGTAAGGGATGAGCAGTTCTTC. Translation gives CAISGGDIGLAGVRDEQFF.

V and J are TRBV5-8 and TRBJ1-1; a weak D match, TRBD1 (5 bases). This CDR3 is 15 amino acids long. V was shortened by 0 bases and J by 1 base, with 10 bases between the two germline ends. CDR1 and CDR2 from the germline V gene are SGHTS and YDEGEE. The CDR3 nucleotides read TGTGCCAGCAGCTTGGACGGGGGAGCGAACACTGAAGCTTTCTTT. Its protein product is CASSLDGGANTEAFF.

V gene TRBV6-5 combines with J gene TRBJ2-2; 11 bases map to TRBD2. V lost 5 bases to trimming and J lost 9 bases; unmatched junction nucleotides: 8. Germline assignment: CDR1 MNHEY and CDR2 SVGAGI. The CDR3 covers 15 residues. This CDR3 is CASSMTSGNPRELFF. CDR3 DNA sequence: TGTGCCAGCAGTATGACTAGCGGGAACCCCCGGGAGCTGTTTTTT.

The J gene is TRBJ1-5, the V gene TRBV15; possibly TRBD1 for D (5 bases). CDR1 LNHNV and CDR2 YYDKDF come from the germline V gene (reference sequence). Trimming took off 3 bases at V and 1 base at J, with 10 bases between the two ends. CDR3 size: 15 residues. Written as DNA, the CDR3 is TGTGCCACCAGCAGTATGGACATCAGCAATCAGCCCCAGCATTTT. It encodes CATSSMDISNQPQHF.

This clone was picked up one time. The chain joins TRBV2 to TRBJ2-1; 9 bases agree with TRBD2. CDR3 length: 14 amino acids. CDR1 is SNHLY and CDR2 is FYNNEI in the germline V gene. J gave up 5 bases and V 8 bases, and 7 bases lay outside the gene matches. The CDR3 spells CASPGTSRHNEQFF. CDR3 in DNA: TGTGCCAGCCCCGGGACTAGCAGGCACAATGAGCAGTTCTTC. The full variable domain, with the rest looked up from reference TRBV2 and TRBJ2-1, is EPEVTQTPSHQVTQMGQEVILRCVPISNHLYFYWYRQILGQKVEFLVSFYNNEISEKSEIFDDQFSVERPDGSNFTLKIRSTKLEDSAMYFCASPGTSRHNEQFFGPGTRLTVL.

The chain couples TRBV5-8 to TRBJ2-5, with TRBD2 as a possible D gene (6 bases). With the DNA end fitting TRBJ2-7 better, the J assignment may be wrong. CDR3 length equals 15 residues. Germline V CDR1 and CDR2: SGHTS, YDEGEE. Written as DNA, the CDR3 is TGTGCCAGTCACGGAAGGGACTTAGTAATCCGCGAGCAGTACTTC. This gives the protein CASHGRDLVIREQYF.

On this clone itself: Other DNA sequences from this sample encode an identical CDR3 as well. V usage is TRBV28 and J usage is TRBJ1-1; D possibly corresponds to TRBD1 (5 bases). V lost 7 bases, J lost 0 bases, and 12 bases lay in between. CDR3 length: 14 residues. The germline V gene encodes CDR1 MDHEN and CDR2 SYDVKM. CDR3 region: CASTDQGMNTEAFF. The DNA of the CDR3 is TGTGCCAGCACCGATCAGGGTATGAACACTGAAGCTTTCTTT.

This clone was seen a handful of times. The gene calls are TRBV7-2 and TRBJ2-7; D not resolved. The V end was cut by 1 base, the J end by 2 bases, with 9 bases between. The CDR3 length is 14 residues. Germline CDR1 SGHTA, CDR2 FQGNSA. CDR3 nucleotide sequence: TGTGCCAGCAGCTTAGACCCCCACACCTACGAGCAGTACTTC. The encoded protein is CASSLDPHTYEQYF.